This T cell receptor beta chain was retrieved from a study of immune characterization of retroperitoneal liposarcoma. TCRdb fed the PCR reads into MiXCR, producing one record per CDR3 protein. This table holds approximately 10,000 distinct CDR3 sequences, roughly 26% found once. The sample comprised tumor tissue. The sequence was obtained from a male donor with retroperitoneal liposarcoma.

This chain's CDR3 is CASSFAGWQTQYF. CDR3 sequence (DNA): TGTGCCAGCAGCTTTGCAGGGTGGCAGACCCAGTACTTC. The chain uses TRBV5-4 and TRBJ2-5; possibly TRBD1 for D (5 bases). The CDR3 has 13 residues. CDR1 SGHNT and CDR2 YYREEE come from the germline V gene (reference sequence). V lost 2 bases and J 6 bases, leaving 11 bases between the germline ends.